These 8 T cell receptor beta chains came from one sample sequenced in a study of T cell responses to AZD1222 COVID-19 vaccine. Measured with immunoSEQ multiplex PCR; TCRdb has only the in-frame clones, and not every one. The table records about 120,000 clones, approximately 93% of them present only once. The sequencing used peripheral blood, collected on day 0 of AZD1222 vaccination. These receptor sequences come from an adult in good health.

This clone showed up just once. CDR3 region: CAWSVRAGGQPQHF. The CDR3 nucleotides are TGTGCCTGGAGTGTAAGGGCGGGTGGTCAGCCCCAGCATTTT. The chain carries TRBV30 and TRBJ1-5; no reliable D call. The V end was cut by 0 bases, the J end by 6 bases, with 12 bases between. CDR1 is GTSNPN, CDR2 SVGIG, per germline (reference sequence). The CDR3 has 14 amino acids.

The chain is built from TRBV28 and TRBJ1-1; a possible D gene is TRBD1 (5 bases). Between the trimmed V and J ends, which lost 6 bases and 0 bases, there was a span of 11 bases. Germline V gives CDR1 MDHEN, CDR2 SYDVKM. This CDR3 is 14 amino acids long. The CDR3 is CASSYDSLNTEAFF. Written as DNA, the CDR3 is TGTGCCAGCAGCTATGACAGCTTGAACACTGAAGCTTTCTTT.

This sequence joins TRBV12-3 or TRBV12-4 and TRBJ1-1, with TRBD1 identical over 8 bases. The CDR3 is 11 residues long. Losses at the gene ends were 6 bases for V and 6 bases for J; bases not matched to a gene: 0. This chain's CDR3 is CASRTGAEAFF. DNA of the CDR3: TGTGCCAGCAGGACAGGGGCTGAAGCTTTCTTT.

The chain carries TRBV19 and TRBJ2-5; 13 bases map to TRBD2. Germline V gives CDR1 LNHDA, CDR2 SQIVND (reference sequence). V gave up 4 bases and J gave up 5 bases; unmatched junction bases: 4. The CDR3 consists of 15 residues. The CDR3 region is CASSTRTSGSETQYF. DNA of the CDR3: TGTGCCAGTAGTACTCGGACTAGCGGGAGTGAGACCCAGTACTTC. Full variable domain (remainder filled in from reference TRBV19 and TRBJ2-5): DGGITQSPKYLFRKEGQNVTLSCEQNLNHDAMYWYRQDPGQGLRLIYYSQIVNDFQKGDIAEGYSVSREKKESFPLTVTSAQKNPTAFYLCASSTRTSGSETQYFGPGTRLLVL.

The genes are TRBV4-1 and TRBJ2-7; D ambiguous. Germline V gives CDR1 MGHRA, CDR2 YSYEKL. Trimming removed 3 bases from V and 4 bases from J, with 10 bases in between. This CDR3 is built from 13 residues. The CDR3 nucleotides read TGCGCCAGCAGCCAGGGCGGAGCTTACGAGCAGTACTTC. Residues: CASSQGGAYEQYF.

The chain carries TRBV19 and TRBJ1-2, with 8 nucleotides matching TRBD1. In germline, CDR1 is LNHDA, CDR2 SQIVND (reference sequence). The CDR3 spans 16 residues. V shed 5 bases, J shed 4 bases, and the junction held 12 bases outside the gene matches. CDR3 protein: CASSPQGAPLGYGYTF. CDR3 nucleotides: TGTGCCAGTAGTCCTCAGGGGGCTCCCCTGGGCTATGGCTACACCTTC.

The chain couples TRBV20-1 to TRBJ1-2; the D is unclear. CDR3 length: 11 residues. Germline lookup yields CDR1 DFQATT and CDR2 SNEGSKA (reference sequence). The V end lost 6 bases, the J end lost 4 bases, and 9 bases lay between the germline ends. CDR3 nucleotides: TGCAGTGCAAGGGAAGGCTATGGCTACACCTTC. This sequence encodes CSAREGYGYTF.

The chain recombines TRBV28 with TRBJ2-1; no clear D. The V end was cut by 7 bases, the J end by 5 bases, with 9 bases between. The CDR3 is 12 residues long. Germline values: CDR1 MDHEN, CDR2 SYDVKM. The CDR3 DNA sequence: TGTGCCAGCAATATAATTAACAATGAGCAGTTCTTC. This translates into CASNIINNEQFF. Full variable domain (remainder filled in from reference TRBV28 and TRBJ2-1): DVKVTQSSRYLVKRTGEKVFLECVQDMDHENMFWYRQDPGLGLRLIYFSYDVKMKEKGDIPEGYSVSREKKERFSLILESASTNQTSMYLCASNIINNEQFFGPGTRLTVL.